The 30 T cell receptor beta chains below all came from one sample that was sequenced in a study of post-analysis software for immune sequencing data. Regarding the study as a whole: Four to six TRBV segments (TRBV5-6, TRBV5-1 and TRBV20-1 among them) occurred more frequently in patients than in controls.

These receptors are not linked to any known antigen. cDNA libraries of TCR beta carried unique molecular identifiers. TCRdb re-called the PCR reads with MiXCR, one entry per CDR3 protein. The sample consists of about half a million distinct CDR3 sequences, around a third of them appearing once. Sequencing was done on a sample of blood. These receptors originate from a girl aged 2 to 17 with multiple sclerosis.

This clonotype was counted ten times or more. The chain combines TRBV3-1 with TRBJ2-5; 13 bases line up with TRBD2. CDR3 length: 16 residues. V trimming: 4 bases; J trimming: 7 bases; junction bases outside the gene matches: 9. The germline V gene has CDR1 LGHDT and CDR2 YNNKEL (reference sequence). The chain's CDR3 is CASSPTRTSGGGTQYF. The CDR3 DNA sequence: TGTGCCAGCAGCCCGACCCGGACTAGCGGGGGCGGGACCCAGTACTTC.

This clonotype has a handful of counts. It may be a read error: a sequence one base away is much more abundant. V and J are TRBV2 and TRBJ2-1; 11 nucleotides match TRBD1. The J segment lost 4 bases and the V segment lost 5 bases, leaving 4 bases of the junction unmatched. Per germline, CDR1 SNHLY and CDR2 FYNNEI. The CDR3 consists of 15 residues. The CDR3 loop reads CASSRWDRGYNEQFF. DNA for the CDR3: TGTGCCAGCAGTAGATGGGACAGGGGGTACAATGAGCAGTTCTTC.

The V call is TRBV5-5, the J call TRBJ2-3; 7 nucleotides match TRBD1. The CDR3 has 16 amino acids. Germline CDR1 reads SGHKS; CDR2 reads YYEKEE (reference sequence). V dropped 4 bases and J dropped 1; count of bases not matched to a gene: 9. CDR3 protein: CASSPTRQGRTDTQYF. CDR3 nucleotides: TGTGCCAGCAGCCCGACCAGACAGGGACGCACAGATACGCAGTATTTT.

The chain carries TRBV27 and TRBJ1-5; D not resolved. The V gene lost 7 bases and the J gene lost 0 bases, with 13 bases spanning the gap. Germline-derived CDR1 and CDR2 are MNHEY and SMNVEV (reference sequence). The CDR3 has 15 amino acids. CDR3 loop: CASTDRGYSNQPQHF. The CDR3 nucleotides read TGTGCCAGCACCGACCGAGGGTATAGCAATCAGCCCCAGCATTTT.

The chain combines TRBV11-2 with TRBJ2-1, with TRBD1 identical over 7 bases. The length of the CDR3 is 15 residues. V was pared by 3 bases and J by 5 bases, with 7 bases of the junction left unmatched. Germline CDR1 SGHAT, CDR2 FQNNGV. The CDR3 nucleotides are TGTGCCAGCAGCTTCGGACAGGTGCCCCACAATGAGCAGTTCTTC. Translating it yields CASSFGQVPHNEQFF.

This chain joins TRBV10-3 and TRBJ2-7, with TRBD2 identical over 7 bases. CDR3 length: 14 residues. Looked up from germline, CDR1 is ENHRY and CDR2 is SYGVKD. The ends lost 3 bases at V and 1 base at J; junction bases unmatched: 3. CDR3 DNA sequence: TGTGCCATCAGTGAAGGGAGGGGTTCCTACGAGCAGTACTTC. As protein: CAISEGRGSYEQYF.

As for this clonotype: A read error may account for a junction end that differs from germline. CDR3 DNA: TGTGCCAGCAGCCCAGGACAGGTTTCTAGCGGGTCCCACTCCTACGATGAGCAGTTCTTC. It codes for CASSPGQVSSGSHSYDEQFF. V and J are TRBV9 and TRBJ2-1, with D possibly TRBD2 on 8 matching bases. This CDR3 spans 20 amino acids. The germline V gene encodes CDR1 SGDLS and CDR2 YYNGEE.

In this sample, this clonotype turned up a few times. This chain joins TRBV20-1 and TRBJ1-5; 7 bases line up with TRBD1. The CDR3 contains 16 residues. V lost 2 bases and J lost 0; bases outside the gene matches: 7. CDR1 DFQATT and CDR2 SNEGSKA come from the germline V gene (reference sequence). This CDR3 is CSARSKQGTSNQPQHF. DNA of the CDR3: TGCAGTGCTAGAAGCAAACAGGGGACTAGCAATCAGCCCCAGCATTTT.

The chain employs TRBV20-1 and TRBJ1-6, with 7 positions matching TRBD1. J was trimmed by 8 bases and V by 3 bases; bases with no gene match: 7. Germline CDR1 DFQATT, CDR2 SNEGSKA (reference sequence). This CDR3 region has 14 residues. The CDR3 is CSARSTGNDSPLHF. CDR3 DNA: TGCAGTGCTAGGTCGACAGGGAATGATTCACCCCTCCACTTT.

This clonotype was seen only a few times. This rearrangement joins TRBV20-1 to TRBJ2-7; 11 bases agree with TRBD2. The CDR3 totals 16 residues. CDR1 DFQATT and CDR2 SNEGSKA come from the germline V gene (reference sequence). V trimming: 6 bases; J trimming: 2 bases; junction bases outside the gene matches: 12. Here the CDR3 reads CSATRASGGQAYEQYF. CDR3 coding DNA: TGCAGTGCCACCCGGGCTAGCGGGGGGCAGGCCTACGAGCAGTACTTC.

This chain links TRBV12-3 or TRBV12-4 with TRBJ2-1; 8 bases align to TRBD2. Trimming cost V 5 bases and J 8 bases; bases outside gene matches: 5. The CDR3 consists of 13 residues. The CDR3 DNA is TGTGCCAGCAGTAACGGGGGGGTTCATGAGCAGTTCTTC. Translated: CASSNGGVHEQFF.

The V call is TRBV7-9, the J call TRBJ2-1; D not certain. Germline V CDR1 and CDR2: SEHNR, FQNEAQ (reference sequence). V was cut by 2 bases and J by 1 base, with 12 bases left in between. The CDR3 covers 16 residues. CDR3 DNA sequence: TGTGCCAGCAGCTTAATTCCTGGAAGGTCCTACAATGAGCAGTTCTTC. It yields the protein CASSLIPGRSYNEQFF.

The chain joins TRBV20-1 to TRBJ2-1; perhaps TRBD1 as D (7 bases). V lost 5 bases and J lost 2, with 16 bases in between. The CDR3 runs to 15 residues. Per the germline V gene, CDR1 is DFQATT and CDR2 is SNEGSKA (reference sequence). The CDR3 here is CSAPPRGRTYNEQFF. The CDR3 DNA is TGCAGTGCTCCACCCAGGGGGAGGACCTACAATGAGCAGTTCTTC.

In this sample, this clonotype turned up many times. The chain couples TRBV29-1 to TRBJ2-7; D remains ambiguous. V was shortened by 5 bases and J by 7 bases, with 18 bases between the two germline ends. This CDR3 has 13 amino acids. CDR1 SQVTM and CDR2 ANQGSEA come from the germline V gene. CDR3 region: CSVRFPASPEQYF. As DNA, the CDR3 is TGCAGCGTTAGGTTTCCCGCGAGTCCAGAGCAGTACTTC.

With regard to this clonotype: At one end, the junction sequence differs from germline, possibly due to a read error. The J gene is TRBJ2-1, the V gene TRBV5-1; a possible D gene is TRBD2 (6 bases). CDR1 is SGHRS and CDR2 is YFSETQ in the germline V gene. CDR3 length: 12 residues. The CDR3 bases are TGCGCCGGCAGCACCGGGACTTTTGAGCAGTTCTTC. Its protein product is CAGSTGTFEQFF.

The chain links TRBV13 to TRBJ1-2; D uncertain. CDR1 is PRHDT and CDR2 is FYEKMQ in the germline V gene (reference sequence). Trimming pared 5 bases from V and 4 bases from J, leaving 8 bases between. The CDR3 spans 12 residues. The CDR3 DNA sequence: TGTGCCAGCAGCCTTAGATTCTATGGCTACACCTTC. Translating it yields CASSLRFYGYTF.

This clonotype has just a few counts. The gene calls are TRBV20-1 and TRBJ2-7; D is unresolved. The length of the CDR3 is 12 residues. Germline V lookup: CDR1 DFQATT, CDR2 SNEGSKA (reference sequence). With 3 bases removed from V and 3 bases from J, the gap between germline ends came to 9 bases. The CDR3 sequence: CSARHGNYEQYF. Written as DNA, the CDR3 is TGCAGTGCTAGGCACGGCAACTACGAGCAGTACTTC.

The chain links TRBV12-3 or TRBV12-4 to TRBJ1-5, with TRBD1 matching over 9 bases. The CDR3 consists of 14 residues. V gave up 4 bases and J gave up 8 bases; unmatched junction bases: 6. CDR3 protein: CASSSTQGAKPQHF. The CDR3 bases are TGTGCCAGCAGTTCTACACAGGGGGCGAAGCCCCAGCATTTT.

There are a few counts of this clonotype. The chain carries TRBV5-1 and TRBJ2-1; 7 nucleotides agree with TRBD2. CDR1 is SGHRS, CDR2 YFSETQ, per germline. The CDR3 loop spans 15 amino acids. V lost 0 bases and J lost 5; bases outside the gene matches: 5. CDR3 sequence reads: CASSLAGGYDNEQFF. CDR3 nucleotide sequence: TGCGCCAGCAGCTTGGCCGGGGGGTATGACAATGAGCAGTTCTTC.

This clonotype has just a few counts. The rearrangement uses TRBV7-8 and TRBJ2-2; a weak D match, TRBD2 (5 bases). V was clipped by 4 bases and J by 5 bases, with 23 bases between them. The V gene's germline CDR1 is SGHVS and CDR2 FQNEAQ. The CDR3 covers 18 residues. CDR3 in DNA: TGTGCCAGCAGCTCCTACTTGGACGCCCCTTGGGAGACCGGGGAGCTGTTTTTT. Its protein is CASSSYLDAPWETGELFF. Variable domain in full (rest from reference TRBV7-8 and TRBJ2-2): GAGVSQSPRYKVAKRGQDVALRCDPISGHVSLFWYQQALGQGPEFLTYFQNEAQLDKSGLPSDRFFAERPEGSVSTLKIQRTQQEDSAVYLCASSSYLDAPWETGELFFGEGSRLTVL.

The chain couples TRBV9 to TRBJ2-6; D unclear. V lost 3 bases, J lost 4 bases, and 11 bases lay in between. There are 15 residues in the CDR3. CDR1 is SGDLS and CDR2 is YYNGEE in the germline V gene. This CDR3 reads CASSGLSGGANVLTF. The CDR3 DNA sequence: TGTGCCAGCAGCGGTCTATCCGGGGGGGCCAACGTCCTGACTTTC. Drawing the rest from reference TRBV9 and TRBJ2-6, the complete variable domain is DSGVTQTPKHLITATGQRVTLRCSPRSGDLSVYWYQQSLDQGLQFLIQYYNGEERAKGNILERFSAQQFPDLHSELNLSSLELGDSALYFCASSGLSGGANVLTFGAGSRLTVL.

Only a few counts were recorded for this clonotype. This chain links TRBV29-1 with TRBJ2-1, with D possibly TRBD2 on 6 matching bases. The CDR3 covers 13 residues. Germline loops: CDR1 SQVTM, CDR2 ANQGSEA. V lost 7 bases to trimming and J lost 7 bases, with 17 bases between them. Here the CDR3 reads CSAGVAVGNEQFF. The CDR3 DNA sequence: TGCAGCGCCGGGGTAGCGGTAGGGAATGAGCAGTTCTTC.

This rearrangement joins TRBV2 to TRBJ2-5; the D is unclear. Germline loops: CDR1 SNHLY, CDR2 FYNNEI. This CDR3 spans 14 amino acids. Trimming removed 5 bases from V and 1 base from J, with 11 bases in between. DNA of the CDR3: TGTGCCAGCAGTCCGGACGGTTTCCAAGAGACCCAGTACTTC. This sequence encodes CASSPDGFQETQYF.

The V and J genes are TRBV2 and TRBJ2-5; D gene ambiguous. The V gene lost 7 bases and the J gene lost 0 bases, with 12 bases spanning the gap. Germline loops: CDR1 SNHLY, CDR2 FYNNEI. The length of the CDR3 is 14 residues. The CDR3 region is CASTAAVDQETQYF. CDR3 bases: TGTGCCAGCACGGCCGCAGTCGACCAAGAGACCCAGTACTTC. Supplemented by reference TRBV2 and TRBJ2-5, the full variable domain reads EPEVTQTPSHQVTQMGQEVILRCVPISNHLYFYWYRQILGQKVEFLVSFYNNEISEKSEIFDDQFSVERPDGSNFTLKIRSTKLEDSAMYFCASTAAVDQETQYFGPGTRLLVL.

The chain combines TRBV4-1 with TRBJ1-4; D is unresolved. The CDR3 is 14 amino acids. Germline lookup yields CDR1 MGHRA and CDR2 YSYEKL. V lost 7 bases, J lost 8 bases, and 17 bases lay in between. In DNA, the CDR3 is TGCGCCAGCAACCCGCCTGGGGTGGGCGAAAAACTGTTTTTT. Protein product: CASNPPGVGEKLFF.

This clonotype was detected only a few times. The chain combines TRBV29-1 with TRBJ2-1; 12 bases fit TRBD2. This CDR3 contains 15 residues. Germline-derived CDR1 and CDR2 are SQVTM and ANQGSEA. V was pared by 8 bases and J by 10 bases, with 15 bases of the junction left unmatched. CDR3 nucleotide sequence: TGCAGCCTAAGACTAGCGGGGGCCCCCCAGGGGGAGCAGTTCTTC. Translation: CSLRLAGAPQGEQFF.

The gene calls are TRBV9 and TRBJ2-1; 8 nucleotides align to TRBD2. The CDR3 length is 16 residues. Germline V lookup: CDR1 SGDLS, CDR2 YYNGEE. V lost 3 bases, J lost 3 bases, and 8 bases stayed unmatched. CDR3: CASSASGTRDYNEQFF. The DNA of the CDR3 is TGTGCCAGCAGCGCCTCCGGGACTAGGGACTACAATGAGCAGTTCTTC.

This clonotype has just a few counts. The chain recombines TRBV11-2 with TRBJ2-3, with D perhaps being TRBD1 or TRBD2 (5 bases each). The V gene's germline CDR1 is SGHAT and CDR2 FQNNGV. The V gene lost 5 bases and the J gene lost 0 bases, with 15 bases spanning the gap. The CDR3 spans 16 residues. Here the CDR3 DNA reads TGTGCCAGCAGCGAATTCCGGGACCGCAGCACAGATACGCAGTATTTT. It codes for CASSEFRDRSTDTQYF.

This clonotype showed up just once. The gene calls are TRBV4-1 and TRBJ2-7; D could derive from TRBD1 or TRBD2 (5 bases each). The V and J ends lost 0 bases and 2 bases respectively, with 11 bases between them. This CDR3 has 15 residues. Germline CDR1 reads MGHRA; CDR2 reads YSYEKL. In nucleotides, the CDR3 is TGCGCCAGCAGCCAAGAAGGGGCGCGGGCCTACGAGCAGTACTTC. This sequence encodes CASSQEGARAYEQYF.

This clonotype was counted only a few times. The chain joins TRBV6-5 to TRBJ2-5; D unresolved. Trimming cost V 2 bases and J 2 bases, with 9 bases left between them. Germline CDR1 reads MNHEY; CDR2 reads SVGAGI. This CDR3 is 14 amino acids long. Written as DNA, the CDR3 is TGTGCCAGCAGTTACAATGGCGGACAAGAGACCCAGTACTTC. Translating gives CASSYNGGQETQYF.